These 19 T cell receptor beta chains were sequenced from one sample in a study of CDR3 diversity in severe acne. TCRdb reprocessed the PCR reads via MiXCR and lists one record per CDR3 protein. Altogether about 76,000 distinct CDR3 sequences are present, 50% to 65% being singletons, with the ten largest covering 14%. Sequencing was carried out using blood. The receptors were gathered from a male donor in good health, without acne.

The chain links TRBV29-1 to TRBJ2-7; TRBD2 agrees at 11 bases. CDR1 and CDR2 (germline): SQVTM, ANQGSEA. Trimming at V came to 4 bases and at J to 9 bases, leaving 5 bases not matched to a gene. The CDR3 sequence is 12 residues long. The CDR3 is CSVVTSGIGQYF. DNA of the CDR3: TGCAGCGTTGTGACTAGCGGGATAGGGCAGTACTTC.

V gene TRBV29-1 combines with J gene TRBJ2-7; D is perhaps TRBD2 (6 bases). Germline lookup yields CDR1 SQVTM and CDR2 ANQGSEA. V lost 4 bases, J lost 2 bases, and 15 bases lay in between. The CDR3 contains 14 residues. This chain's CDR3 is CSVGWASDTYEQYF. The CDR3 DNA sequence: TGCAGCGTTGGGTGGGCTAGCGATACCTACGAGCAGTACTTC.

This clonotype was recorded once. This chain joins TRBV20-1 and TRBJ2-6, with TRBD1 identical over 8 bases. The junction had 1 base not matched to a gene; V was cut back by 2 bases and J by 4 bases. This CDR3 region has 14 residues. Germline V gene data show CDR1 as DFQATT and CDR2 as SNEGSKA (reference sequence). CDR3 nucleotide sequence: TGCAGTGCTAGACAGGGGGCGGGGGCCAACGTCCTGACTTTC. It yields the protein CSARQGAGANVLTF.

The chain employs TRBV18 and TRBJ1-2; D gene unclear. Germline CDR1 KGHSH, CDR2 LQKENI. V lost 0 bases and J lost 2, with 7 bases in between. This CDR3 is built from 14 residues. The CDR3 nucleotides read TGTGCCAGCTCACCACCAGCCCTGAACTATGGCTACACCTTC. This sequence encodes CASSPPALNYGYTF.

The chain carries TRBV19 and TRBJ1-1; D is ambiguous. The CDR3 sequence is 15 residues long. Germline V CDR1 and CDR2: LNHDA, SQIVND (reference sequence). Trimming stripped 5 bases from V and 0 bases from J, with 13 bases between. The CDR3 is CASSFPLGMNTEAFF. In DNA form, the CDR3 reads TGTGCCAGTAGTTTCCCACTTGGCATGAACACTGAAGCTTTCTTT.

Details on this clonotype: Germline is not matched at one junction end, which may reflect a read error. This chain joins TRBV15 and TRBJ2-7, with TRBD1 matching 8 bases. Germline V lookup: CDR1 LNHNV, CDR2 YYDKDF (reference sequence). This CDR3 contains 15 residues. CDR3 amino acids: CATSTEDRGDEHQHF. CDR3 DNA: TGTGCCACCAGCACAGAAGACAGGGGTGACGAACACCAGCACTTT.

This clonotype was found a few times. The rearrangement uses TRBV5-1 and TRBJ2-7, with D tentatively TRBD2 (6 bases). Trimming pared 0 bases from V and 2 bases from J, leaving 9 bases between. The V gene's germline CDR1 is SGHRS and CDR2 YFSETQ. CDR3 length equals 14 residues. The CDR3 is CASSLGTGAYEQYF. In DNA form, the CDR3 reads TGCGCCAGCAGCTTGGGGACGGGGGCCTACGAGCAGTACTTC.

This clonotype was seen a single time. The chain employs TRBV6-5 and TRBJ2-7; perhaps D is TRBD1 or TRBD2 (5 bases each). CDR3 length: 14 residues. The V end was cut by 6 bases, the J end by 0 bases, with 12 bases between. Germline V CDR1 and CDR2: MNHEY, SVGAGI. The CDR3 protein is CASSRDRISYEQYF. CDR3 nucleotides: TGTGCCAGCAGCCGGGACCGGATCTCCTACGAGCAGTACTTC.

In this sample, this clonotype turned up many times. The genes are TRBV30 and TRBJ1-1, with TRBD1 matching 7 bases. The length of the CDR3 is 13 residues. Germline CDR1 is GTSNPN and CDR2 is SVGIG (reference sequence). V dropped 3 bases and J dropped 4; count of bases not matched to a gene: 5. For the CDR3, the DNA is TGTGCCTGGAGAGCCACAGGGGTCACTGAAGCTTTCTTT. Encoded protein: CAWRATGVTEAFF.

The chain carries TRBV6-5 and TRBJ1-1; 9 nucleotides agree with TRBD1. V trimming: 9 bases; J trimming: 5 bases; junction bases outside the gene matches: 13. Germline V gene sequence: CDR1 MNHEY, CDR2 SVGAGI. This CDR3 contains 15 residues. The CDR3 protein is CASRSTGGGRTEAFF. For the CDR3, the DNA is TGTGCCAGTAGGTCCACAGGGGGCGGGAGAACTGAAGCTTTCTTT.

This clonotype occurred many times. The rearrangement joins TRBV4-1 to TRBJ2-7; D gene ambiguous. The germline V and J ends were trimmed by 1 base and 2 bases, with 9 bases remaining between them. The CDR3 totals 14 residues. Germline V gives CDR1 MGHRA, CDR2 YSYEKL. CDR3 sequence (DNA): TGCGCCAGCAGCCAAGTCCTGGCCACCTACGAGCAGTACTTC. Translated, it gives CASSQVLATYEQYF.

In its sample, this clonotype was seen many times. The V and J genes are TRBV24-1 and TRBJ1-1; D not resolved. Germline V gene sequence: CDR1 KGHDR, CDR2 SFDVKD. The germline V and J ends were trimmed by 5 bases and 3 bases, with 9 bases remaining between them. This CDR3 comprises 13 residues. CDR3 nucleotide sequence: TGTGCCACCAGTGGAGGTTCCGACACTGAAGCTTTCTTT. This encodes CATSGGSDTEAFF.

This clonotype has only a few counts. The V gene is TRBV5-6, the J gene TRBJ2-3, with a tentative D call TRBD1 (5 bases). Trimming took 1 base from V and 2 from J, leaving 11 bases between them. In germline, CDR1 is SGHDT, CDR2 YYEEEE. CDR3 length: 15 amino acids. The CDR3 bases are TGTGCCAGCAGCTTGTGGGGCAGTCTCACAGATACGCAGTATTTT. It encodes CASSLWGSLTDTQYF. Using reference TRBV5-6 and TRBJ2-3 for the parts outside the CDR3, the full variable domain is DAGVTQSPTHLIKTRGQQVTLRCSPKSGHDTVSWYQQALGQGPQFIFQYYEEEERQRGNFPDRFSGHQFPNYSSELNVNALLLGDSALYLCASSLWGSLTDTQYFGPGTRLTVL.

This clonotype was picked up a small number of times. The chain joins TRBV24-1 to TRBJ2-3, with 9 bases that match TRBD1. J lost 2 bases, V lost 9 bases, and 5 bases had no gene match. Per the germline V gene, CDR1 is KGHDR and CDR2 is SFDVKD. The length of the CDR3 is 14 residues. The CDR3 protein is CATQQGAYTDTQYF. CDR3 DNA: TGTGCCACCCAACAGGGGGCCTACACAGATACGCAGTATTTT.

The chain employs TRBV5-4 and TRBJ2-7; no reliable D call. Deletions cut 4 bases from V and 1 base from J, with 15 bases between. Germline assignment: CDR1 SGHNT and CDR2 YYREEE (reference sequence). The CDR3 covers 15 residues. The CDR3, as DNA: TGTGCCAGCAGCCAGGACCGTGTCCCGTCCTACGAGCAGTACTTC. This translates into CASSQDRVPSYEQYF. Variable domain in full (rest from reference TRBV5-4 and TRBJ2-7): ETGVTQSPTHLIKTRGQQVTLRCSSQSGHNTVSWYQQALGQGPQFIFQYYREEENGRGNFPPRFSGLQFPNYSSELNVNALELDDSALYLCASSQDRVPSYEQYFGPGTRLTVT.

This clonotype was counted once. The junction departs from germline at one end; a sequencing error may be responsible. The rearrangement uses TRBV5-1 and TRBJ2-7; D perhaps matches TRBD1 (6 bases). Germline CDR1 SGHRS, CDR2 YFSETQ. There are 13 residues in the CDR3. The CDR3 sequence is CASSVGTSYEQYF. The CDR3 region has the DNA TGTGCCAGCAGCGTTGGGACATCTTACGAGCAGTACTTC.

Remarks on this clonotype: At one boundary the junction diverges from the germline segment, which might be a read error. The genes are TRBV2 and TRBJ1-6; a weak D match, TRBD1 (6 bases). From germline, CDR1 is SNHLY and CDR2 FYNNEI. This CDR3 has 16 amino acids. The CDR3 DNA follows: TGTGCCAGCAGTGAAGGCGGGGGGGCTGGTAATTCACCCCCCCACTTT. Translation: CASSEGGGAGNSPPHF.

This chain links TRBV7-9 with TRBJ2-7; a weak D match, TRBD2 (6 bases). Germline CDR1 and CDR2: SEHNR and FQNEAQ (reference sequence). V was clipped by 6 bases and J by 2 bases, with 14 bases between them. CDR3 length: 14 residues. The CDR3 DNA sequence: TGTGCCAGCAGTTCGGGCGGGACCCCCTACGAGCAGTACTTC. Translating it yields CASSSGGTPYEQYF.

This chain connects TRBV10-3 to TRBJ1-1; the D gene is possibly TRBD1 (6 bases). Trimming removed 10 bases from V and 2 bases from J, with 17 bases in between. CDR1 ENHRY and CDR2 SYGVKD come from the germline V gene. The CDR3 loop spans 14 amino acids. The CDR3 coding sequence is TGTGCCAGCAGATCCGGACAGAGAAACACTGAAGCTTTCTTT. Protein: CASRSGQRNTEAFF.